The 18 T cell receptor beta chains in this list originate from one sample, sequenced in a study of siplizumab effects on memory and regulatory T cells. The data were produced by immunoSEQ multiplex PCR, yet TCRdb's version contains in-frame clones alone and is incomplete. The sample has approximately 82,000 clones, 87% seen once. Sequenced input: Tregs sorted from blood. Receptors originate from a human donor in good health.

Here the CDR3 reads CASSFVVGGGFSYNEQFF. The CDR3 DNA reads TGTGCCAGCAGCTTTGTGGTTGGCGGGGGGTTCTCCTACAATGAGCAGTTCTTC. The chain employs TRBV7-8 and TRBJ2-1, with 8 bases lining up with TRBD2. V dropped 3 bases and J dropped 0; count of bases not matched to a gene: 10. The CDR3 loop spans 18 amino acids. The germline V gene encodes CDR1 SGHVS and CDR2 FQNEAQ.

CDR3 loop: CASSPGGVAFYGYTF. The DNA of the CDR3 is TGTGCCAGCAGCCCGGGGGGTGTGGCGTTCTATGGCTACACCTTC. The chain combines TRBV11-2 with TRBJ1-2; the D gene is possibly TRBD1 (5 bases). Germline lookup yields CDR1 SGHAT and CDR2 FQNNGV. V was shortened by 5 bases and J by 4 bases, with 17 bases between the two germline ends. The CDR3 is made up of 15 amino acids.

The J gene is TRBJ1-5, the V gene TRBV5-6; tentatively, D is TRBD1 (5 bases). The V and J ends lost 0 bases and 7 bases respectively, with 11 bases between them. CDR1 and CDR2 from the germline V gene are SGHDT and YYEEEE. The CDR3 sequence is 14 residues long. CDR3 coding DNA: TGTGCCAGCAGCTTGGGGCAGGGTCACCAGCCCCAGCATTTT. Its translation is CASSLGQGHQPQHF.

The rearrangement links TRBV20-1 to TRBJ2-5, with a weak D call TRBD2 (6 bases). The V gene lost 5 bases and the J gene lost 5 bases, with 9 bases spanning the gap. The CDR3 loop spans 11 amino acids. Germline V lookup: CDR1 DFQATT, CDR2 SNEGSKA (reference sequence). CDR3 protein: CSAHRGETQYF. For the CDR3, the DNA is TGCAGTGCTCACCGGGGGGAGACCCAGTACTTC.

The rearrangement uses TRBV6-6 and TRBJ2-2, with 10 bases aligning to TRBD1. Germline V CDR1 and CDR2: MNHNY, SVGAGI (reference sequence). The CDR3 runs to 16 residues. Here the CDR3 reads CVTQSIRDRGAGELFF. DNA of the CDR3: TGTGTCACACAGTCGATCCGGGACAGGGGCGCCGGGGAGCTGTTTTTT.

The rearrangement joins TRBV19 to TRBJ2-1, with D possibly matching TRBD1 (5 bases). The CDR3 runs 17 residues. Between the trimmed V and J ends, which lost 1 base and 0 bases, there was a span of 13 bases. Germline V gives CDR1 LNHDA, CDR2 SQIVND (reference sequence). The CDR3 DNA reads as TGTGCCAGTAGTATAGGAAGGGGCCTAATCTCCTACAATGAGCAGTTCTTC. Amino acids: CASSIGRGLISYNEQFF.

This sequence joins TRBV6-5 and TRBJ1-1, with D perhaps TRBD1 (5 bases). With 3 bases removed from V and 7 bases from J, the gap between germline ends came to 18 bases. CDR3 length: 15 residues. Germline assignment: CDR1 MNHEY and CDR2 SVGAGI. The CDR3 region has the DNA TGTGCCAGCAGTTATCGCACAGGATTTGTTGGTGAAGCTTTCTTT. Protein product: CASSYRTGFVGEAFF.

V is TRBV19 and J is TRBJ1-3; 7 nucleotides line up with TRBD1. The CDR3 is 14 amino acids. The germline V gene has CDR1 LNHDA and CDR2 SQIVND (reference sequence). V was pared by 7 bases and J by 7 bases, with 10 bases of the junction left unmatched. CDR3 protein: CASTTDRFKNTIYF. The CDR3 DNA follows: TGTGCCAGTACCACGGACAGGTTTAAGAACACCATATATTTT.

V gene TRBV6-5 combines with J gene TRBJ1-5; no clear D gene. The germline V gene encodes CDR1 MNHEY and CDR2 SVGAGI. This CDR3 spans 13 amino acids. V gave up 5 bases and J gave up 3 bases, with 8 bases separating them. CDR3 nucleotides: TGTGCCAGCAGTCAGACGTCCAATCAGCCCCAGCATTTT. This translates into CASSQTSNQPQHF.

The CDR3 nucleotides are TGTGCCAGCAGAGCCGGACAGGGGCGGGATGGCTACACCTTC. Encoded protein: CASRAGQGRDGYTF. This chain links TRBV2 with TRBJ1-2; TRBD1 matches at 9 bases. Germline V gene sequence: CDR1 SNHLY, CDR2 FYNNEI. The CDR3 is 14 residues long. Unmatched junction bases numbered 8, after V lost 6 bases and J lost 6 bases.

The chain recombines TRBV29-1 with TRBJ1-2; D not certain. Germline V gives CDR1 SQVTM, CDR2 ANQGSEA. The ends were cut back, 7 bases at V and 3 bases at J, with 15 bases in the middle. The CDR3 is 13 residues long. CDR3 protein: CSAESPGHYGYTF. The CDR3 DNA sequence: TGCAGCGCCGAATCCCCAGGCCACTATGGCTACACCTTC.

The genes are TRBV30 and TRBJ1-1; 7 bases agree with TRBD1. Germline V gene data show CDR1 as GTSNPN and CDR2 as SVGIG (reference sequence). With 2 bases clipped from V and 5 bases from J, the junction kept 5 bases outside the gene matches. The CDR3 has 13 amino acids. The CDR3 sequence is CAWSRQGGTEAFF. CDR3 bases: TGTGCCTGGAGTAGACAGGGCGGGACTGAAGCTTTCTTT.

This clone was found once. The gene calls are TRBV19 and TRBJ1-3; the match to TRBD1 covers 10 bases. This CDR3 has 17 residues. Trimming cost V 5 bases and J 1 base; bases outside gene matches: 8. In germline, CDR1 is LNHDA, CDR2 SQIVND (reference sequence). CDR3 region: CASSETPGQGSGNTIYF. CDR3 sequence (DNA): TGTGCCAGTAGTGAAACGCCGGGACAGGGGTCTGGAAACACCATATATTTT.

The CDR3: CASHRDRGKGETQYF. CDR3 in DNA: TGTGCCAGCCACCGGGACAGGGGGAAAGGAGAGACCCAGTACTTC. V and J are TRBV2 and TRBJ2-5, with 11 positions matching TRBD1. V was clipped by 8 bases and J by 4 bases; unmatched bases: 9. The V gene's germline CDR1 is SNHLY and CDR2 FYNNEI. The CDR3 sequence is 15 residues long.

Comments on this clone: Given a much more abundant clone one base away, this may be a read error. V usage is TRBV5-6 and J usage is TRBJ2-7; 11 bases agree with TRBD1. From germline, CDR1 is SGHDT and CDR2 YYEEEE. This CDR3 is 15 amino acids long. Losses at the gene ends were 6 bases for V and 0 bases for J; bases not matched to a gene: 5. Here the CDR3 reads CASTWTGGSSYEQYF. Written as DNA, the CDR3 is TGTGCCAGCACCTGGACAGGGGGCTCCTCCTACGAGCAGTACTTC.

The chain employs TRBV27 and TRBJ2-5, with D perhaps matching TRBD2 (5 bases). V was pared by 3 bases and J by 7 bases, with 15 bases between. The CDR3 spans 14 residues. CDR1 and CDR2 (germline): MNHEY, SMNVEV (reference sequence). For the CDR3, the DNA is TGTGCCAGCAGTTTTCTCCGTCACGGGGTGACCCAGTACTTC. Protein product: CASSFLRHGVTQYF.

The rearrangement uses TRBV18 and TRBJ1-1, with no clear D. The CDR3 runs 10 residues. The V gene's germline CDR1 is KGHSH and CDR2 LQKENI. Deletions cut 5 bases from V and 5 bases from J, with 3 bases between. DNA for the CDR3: TGTGCCAGCTCAGGTACTGAAGCTTTCTTT. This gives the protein CASSGTEAFF.

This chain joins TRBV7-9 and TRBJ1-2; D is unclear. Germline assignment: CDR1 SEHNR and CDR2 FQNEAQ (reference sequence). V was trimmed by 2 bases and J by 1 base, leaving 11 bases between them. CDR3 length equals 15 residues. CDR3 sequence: CASSLSSVLNYGYTF. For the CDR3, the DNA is TGTGCCAGCAGCTTATCCAGCGTCCTTAACTATGGCTACACCTTC.